Listed here are 15 T cell receptor beta chains from one sample, sequenced in a study of technical replicates of blood from several donors. Sequencing was performed with immunoSEQ multiplex PCR; in TCRdb, only in-frame clones are kept and a portion is missing. The sample includes approximately 100,000 clones, over 95% of them seen just once. Sample: T cells isolated from PBMCs. The receptors come from a human donor in good health.

The chain links TRBV19 to TRBJ1-5, with 8 bases lining up with TRBD1. V was clipped by 3 bases and J by 3 bases; unmatched bases: 4. The CDR3 contains 15 residues. Germline lookup yields CDR1 LNHDA and CDR2 SQIVND (reference sequence). CDR3 protein: CASSMADRDNQPQHF. In nucleotides, the CDR3 is TGTGCCAGTAGTATGGCGGACAGGGACAATCAGCCCCAGCATTTT.

The chain couples TRBV29-1 to TRBJ1-1; a weak D match, TRBD1 (6 bases). V was clipped by 5 bases and J by 8 bases, with 9 bases between them. The germline V gene encodes CDR1 SQVTM and CDR2 ANQGSEA. The CDR3 contains 10 residues. CDR3: CSVYREEAFF. The CDR3 DNA is TGCAGCGTTTACAGGGAAGAAGCTTTCTTT.

This clone was picked up one time. The sample has other DNA sequences that encode this CDR3 too. The rearrangement links TRBV5-1 to TRBJ1-1; possible D gene TRBD1, 5 bases. V was trimmed by 0 bases and J by 3 bases, leaving 9 bases between them. The CDR3 contains 14 residues. Germline loops: CDR1 SGHRS, CDR2 YFSETQ. Here the CDR3 DNA reads TGCGCCAGCAGCTTGGTTCAGGGTGACACTGAAGCTTTCTTT. Protein product: CASSLVQGDTEAFF. The whole variable domain, remainder taken from reference TRBV5-1 and TRBJ1-1, is KAGVTQTPRYLIKTRGQQVTLSCSPISGHRSVSWYQQTPGQGLQFLFEYFSETQRNKGNFPGRFSGRQFSNSRSEMNVSTLELGDSALYLCASSLVQGDTEAFFGQGTRLTVV.

Written as DNA, the CDR3 is TGTGCCAGCACAGATGGACAGGGATACGAGCAGTACTTC. This translates into CASTDGQGYEQYF. The chain couples TRBV6-1 to TRBJ2-7, with 8 bases fitting TRBD1. Germline CDR1 is MNHNS and CDR2 is SASEGT. The CDR3 runs 13 residues. The trim removed 7 bases at V and 4 bases at J, leaving 6 bases unmatched.

This clone was observed once. The chain carries TRBV12-5 and TRBJ2-1, with 11 bases that match TRBD2. This CDR3 region has 15 residues. J gave up 5 bases and V 7 bases, and 7 bases lay outside the gene matches. The germline V gene has CDR1 LGHNT and CDR2 FRNRAP. The CDR3 reads CASARGLAENNEQFF. CDR3 nucleotides: TGTGCTAGTGCCCGGGGACTAGCGGAGAACAATGAGCAGTTCTTC.

The chain combines TRBV7-9 with TRBJ2-3; no clear D gene. V was clipped by 1 base and J by 2 bases, with 10 bases between them. CDR3 size: 15 residues. Germline CDR1 and CDR2: SEHNR and FQNEAQ (reference sequence). CDR3 coding DNA: TGTGCCAGCAGCTTAGATCACAGCTTCACAGATACGCAGTATTTT. Protein sequence: CASSLDHSFTDTQYF.

V is TRBV12-2 and J is TRBJ2-1; the table's D gene call, TRBD2, was not cross checked with the DNA. TRBV12-2 is an annotated pseudogene. There are 19 residues in the CDR3. CDR3 bases: TGTGCAAGTCGCCTCCCCGGACGTTTTGAGCGGGAGGTTCACAATGAGCAGTTCTTC. Its translation: CASRLPGRFEREVHNEQFF.

In DNA form, the CDR3 reads TGTGCCAGCAGCCAGACAGGGATCCGCCCTGAAAAACTGTTTTTT. It is translated as CASSQTGIRPEKLFF. This chain connects TRBV7-2 to TRBJ1-4; 7 bases are a match to TRBD1. Germline loops: CDR1 SGHTA, CDR2 FQGNSA. V lost 5 bases to trimming and J lost 7 bases; unmatched junction nucleotides: 10. The CDR3 has 15 amino acids.

To note about this clone: Compared with germline, one end of the junction differs, possibly owing to a read error. The V and J genes are TRBV7-7 and TRBJ1-1; D remains unclear. Germline CDR1 SSHAT, CDR2 FNYEAQ (reference sequence). The CDR3 runs to 16 residues. Written as DNA, the CDR3 is TGTGCTAGCAGCTTAGAAGTCGGAGCTCGCCTCCAGGAAGCTTTCTTT. Its translation is CASSLEVGARLQEAFF.

V and J are TRBV4-1 and TRBJ2-1; 11 nucleotides match TRBD1. This CDR3 is built from 15 residues. With 2 bases clipped from V and 8 bases from J, the junction kept 5 bases outside the gene matches. Germline V gene data show CDR1 as MGHRA and CDR2 as YSYEKL. The CDR3 region is CASSQKGQGEYEQFF. Here the CDR3 DNA reads TGCGCCAGCAGCCAAAAGGGACAGGGGGAATATGAGCAGTTCTTC.

V is TRBV5-4 and J is TRBJ2-1; 7 bases fit TRBD2. V shed 4 bases and J 8 bases; nucleotides not matched to a gene: 12. Germline values: CDR1 SGHNT, CDR2 YYREEE (reference sequence). The CDR3 loop spans 15 amino acids. For the CDR3, the DNA is TGTGCCAGCAGCCTGGATGGGGGGGGGAGCTATGAGCAGTTCTTC. Its translation: CASSLDGGGSYEQFF.

This chain uses TRBV10-2 with TRBJ1-2, with 7 nucleotides matching TRBD1. Germline V gene sequence: CDR1 WSHSY, CDR2 SAAADI. Trimming removed 2 bases from V and 7 bases from J; junction bases left unmatched: 10. There are 15 residues in the CDR3. The CDR3, as DNA: TGCGCCAGCAGTGAGCCTAGGACAGGAATATTTGGCTACACCTTC. Its protein product is CASSEPRTGIFGYTF.

J is TRBJ2-5 and V is TRBV9; maybe TRBD1 (6 bases). Germline values: CDR1 SGDLS, CDR2 YYNGEE. The CDR3 runs 14 residues. V lost 3 bases and J 2 bases, leaving 11 bases between the germline ends. The CDR3 region has the DNA TGTGCCAGCAGCGAGGGGGTTTTACAAGAGACCCAGTACTTC. Translating gives CASSEGVLQETQYF.

The chain couples TRBV28 to TRBJ2-7; D is unresolved. The CDR3 spans 14 residues. The V end was cut by 8 bases, the J end by 0 bases, with 14 bases between. From germline, CDR1 is MDHEN and CDR2 SYDVKM. In DNA, the CDR3 is TGTGCCAGCGACAATCCTGGATACTCCTACGAGCAGTACTTC. It translates to CASDNPGYSYEQYF.

This clone was seen just once. The rearrangement joins TRBV4-1 to TRBJ1-1; 10 bases align to TRBD1. The germline V gene has CDR1 MGHRA and CDR2 YSYEKL. The J segment lost 7 bases and the V segment lost 5 bases, leaving 7 bases of the junction unmatched. This CDR3 spans 14 amino acids. The CDR3 reads CASSYPGQGIEAFF. The CDR3 DNA reads TGCGCCAGCAGCTATCCGGGACAGGGGATTGAAGCTTTCTTT.